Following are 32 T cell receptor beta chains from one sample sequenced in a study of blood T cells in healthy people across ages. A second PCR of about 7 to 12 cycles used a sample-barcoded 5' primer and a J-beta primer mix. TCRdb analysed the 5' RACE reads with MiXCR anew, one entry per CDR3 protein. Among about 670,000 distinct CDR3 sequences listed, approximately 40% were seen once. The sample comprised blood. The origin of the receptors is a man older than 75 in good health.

The CDR3: CSAQPSGGALDTQYF. DNA of the CDR3: TGCAGTGCCCAGCCAAGCGGGGGGGCGTTAGATACGCAGTATTTT. The V call is TRBV20-1, the J call TRBJ2-3; 10 bases align to TRBD2. V was pared by 6 bases and J by 5 bases, with 11 bases of the junction left unmatched. In germline, CDR1 is DFQATT, CDR2 SNEGSKA (reference sequence). This CDR3 spans 15 amino acids.

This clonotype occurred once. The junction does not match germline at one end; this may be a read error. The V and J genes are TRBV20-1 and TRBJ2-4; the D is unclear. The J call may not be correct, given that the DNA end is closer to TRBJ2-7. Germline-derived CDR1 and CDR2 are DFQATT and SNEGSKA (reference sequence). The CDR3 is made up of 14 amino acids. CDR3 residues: CSAGDTFTPYEQYF. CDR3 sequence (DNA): TGCAGTGCTGGAGATACGTTCACCCCCTACGAGCAGTACTTC.

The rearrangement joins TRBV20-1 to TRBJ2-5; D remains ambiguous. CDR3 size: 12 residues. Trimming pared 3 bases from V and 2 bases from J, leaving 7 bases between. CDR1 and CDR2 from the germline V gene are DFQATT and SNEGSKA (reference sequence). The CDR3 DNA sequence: TGCAGTGCTAGGGTCTTTCAAGAGACCCAGTACTTC. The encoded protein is CSARVFQETQYF.

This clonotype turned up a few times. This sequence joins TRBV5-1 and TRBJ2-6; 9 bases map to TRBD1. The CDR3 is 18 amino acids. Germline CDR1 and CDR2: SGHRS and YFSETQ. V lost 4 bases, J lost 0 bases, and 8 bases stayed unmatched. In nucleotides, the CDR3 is TGCGCCAGCAGCGAGGGACAGGGAGGTTCCTCTGGGGCCAACGTCCTGACTTTC. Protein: CASSEGQGGSSGANVLTF.

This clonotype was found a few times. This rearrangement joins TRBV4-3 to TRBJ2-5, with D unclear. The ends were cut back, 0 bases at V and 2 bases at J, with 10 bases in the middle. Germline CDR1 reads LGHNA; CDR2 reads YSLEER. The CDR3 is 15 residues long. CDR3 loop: CASSQDTTAQETQYF. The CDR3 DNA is TGCGCCAGCAGCCAAGATACGACGGCACAAGAGACCCAGTACTTC.

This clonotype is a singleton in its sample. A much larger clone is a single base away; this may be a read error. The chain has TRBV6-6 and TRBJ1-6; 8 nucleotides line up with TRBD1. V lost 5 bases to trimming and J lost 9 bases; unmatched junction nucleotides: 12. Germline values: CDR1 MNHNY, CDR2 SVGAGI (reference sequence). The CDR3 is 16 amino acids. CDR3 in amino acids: CASSRNSLDRASPLHF. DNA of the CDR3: TGTGCCAGCAGTCGGAATTCCCTGGACAGGGCTTCACCCCTCCACTTT.

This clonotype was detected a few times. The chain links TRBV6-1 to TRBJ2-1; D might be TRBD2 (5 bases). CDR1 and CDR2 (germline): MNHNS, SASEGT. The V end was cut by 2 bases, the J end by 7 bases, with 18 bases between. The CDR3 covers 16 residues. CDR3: CASSERVEVASNEQFF. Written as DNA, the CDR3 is TGTGCCAGCAGTGAACGGGTCGAGGTAGCGTCGAATGAGCAGTTCTTC.

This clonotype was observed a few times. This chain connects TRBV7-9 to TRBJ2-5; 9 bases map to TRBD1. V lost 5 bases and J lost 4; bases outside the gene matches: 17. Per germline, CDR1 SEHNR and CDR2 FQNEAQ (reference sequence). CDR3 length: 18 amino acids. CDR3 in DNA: TGTGCCAGCAGCCCCCGGACAGGGGAGGTTGGGTTTCGAGAGACCCAGTACTTC. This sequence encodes CASSPRTGEVGFRETQYF.

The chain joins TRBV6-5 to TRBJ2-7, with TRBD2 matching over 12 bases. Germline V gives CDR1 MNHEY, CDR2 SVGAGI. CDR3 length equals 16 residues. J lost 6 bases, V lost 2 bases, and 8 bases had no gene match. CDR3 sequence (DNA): TGTGCCAGCAGTTACATACTAGCGGGAGGCTCAGGCGAGCAGTACTTC. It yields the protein CASSYILAGGSGEQYF.

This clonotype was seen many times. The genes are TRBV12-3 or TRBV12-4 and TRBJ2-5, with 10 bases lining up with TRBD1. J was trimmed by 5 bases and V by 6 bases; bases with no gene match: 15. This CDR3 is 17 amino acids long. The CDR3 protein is CASSKLVVGQGRETQYF. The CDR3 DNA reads TGTGCCAGCAGCAAGCTCGTGGTGGGACAGGGGAGGGAGACCCAGTACTTC.

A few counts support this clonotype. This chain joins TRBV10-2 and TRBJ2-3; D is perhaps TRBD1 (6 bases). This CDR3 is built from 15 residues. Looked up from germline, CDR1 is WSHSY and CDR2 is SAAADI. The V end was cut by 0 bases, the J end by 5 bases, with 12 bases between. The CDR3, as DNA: TGCGCCAGCAGTGAGTCGGCAGGGGCGGGAGATACGCAGTATTTT. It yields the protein CASSESAGAGDTQYF.

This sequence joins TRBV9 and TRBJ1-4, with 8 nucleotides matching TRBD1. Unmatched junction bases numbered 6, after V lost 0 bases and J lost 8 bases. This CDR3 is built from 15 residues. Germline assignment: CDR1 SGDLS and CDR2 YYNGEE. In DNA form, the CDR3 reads TGTGCCAGCAGCGTAGCGGGACAGGCGGGGGAAAAACTGTTTTTT. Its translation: CASSVAGQAGEKLFF.

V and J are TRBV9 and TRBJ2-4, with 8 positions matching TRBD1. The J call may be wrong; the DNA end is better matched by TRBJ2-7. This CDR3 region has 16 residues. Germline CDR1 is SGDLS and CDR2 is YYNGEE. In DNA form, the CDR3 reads TGTGCCAGCAGCGTAAGGTTTGGGCAGGGGGCCGACGAGCAGTACTTC. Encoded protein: CASSVRFGQGADEQYF.

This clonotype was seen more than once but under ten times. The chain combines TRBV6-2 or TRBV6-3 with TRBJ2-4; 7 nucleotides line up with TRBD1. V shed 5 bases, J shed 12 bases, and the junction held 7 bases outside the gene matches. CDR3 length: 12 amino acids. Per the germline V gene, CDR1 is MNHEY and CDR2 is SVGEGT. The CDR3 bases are TGTGCCAGCAGTCGTCCGGGGACAGCTCAGTACTTC. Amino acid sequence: CASSRPGTAQYF.

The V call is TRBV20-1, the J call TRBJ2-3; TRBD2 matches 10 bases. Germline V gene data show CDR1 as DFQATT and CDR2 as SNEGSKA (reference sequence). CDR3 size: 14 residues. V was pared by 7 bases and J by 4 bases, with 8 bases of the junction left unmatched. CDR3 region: CSGLAAGGPDTQYF. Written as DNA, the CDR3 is TGCAGTGGGCTAGCAGCGGGGGGGCCAGATACGCAGTATTTT.

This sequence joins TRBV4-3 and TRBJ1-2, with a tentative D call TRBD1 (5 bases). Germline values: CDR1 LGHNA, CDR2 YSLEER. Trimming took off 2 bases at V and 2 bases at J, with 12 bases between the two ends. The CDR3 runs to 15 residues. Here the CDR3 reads CASSQSGRRNYGYTF. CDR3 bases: TGCGCCAGCAGCCAATCGGGACGGAGAAACTATGGCTACACCTTC.

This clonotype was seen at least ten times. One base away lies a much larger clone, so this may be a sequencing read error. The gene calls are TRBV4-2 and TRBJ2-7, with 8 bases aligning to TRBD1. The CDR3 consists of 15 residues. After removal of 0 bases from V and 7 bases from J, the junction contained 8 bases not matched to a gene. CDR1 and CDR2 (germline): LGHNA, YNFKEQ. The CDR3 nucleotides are TGTGCCAGCAGCCAAGATGGCCAGGGGGCAAGGGAGCAGTACTTC. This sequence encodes CASSQDGQGAREQYF.

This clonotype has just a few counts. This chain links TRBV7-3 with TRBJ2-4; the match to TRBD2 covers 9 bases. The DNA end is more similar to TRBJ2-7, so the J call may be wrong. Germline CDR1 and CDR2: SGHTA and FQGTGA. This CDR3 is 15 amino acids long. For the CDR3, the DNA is TGTGCCAGCAGCTTAACCGCTAGCGGGGCCTACGAGCAGTACTTC. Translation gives CASSLTASGAYEQYF.

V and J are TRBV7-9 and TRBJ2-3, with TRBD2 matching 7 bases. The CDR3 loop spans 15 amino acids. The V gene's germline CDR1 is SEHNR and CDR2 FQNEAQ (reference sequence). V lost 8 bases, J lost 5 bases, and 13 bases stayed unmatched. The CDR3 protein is CASGQGAGVRDTQYF. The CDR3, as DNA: TGTGCCAGCGGCCAGGGCGCGGGAGTAAGAGATACGCAGTATTTT.

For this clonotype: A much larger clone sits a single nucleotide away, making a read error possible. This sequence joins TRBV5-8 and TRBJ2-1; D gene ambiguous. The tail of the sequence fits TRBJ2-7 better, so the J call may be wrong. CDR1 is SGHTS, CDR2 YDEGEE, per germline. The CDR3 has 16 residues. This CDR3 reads CASRSRALVSYNEQYF. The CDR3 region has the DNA TGTGCCAGCAGATCAAGGGCCCTAGTTTCCTACAATGAGCAGTACTTC.

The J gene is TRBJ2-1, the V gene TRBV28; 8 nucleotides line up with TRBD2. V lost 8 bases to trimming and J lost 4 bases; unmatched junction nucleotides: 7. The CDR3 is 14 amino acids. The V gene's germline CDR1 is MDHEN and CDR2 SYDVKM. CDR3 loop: CASGIGGAYNEQFF. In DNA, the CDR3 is TGTGCCAGCGGTATCGGGGGGGCTTACAATGAGCAGTTCTTC.

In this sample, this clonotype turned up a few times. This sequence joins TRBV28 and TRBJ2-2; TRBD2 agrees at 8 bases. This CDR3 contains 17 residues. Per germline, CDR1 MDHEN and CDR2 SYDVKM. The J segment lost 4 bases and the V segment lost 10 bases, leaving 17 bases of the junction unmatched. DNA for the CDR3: TGTGCCACCACGAGAGCGAGCGGGAGCAGTGTCACCGGGGAGCTGTTTTTT. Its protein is CATTRASGSSVTGELFF.

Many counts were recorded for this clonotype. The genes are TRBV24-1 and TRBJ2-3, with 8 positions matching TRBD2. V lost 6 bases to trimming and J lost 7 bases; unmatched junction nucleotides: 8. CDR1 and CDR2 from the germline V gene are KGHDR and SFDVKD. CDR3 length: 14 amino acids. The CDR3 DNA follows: TGTGCCACCAGTCCGGGAGGGCTCGATTATACGCAGTATTTT. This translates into CATSPGGLDYTQYF.

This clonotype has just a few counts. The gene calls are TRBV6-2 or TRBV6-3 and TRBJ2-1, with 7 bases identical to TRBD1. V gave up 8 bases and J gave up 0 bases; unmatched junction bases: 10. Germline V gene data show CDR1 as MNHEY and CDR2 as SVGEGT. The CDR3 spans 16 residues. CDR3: CASQKGQPSSYNEQFF. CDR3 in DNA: TGTGCCAGCCAGAAGGGACAGCCGAGCTCCTACAATGAGCAGTTCTTC.

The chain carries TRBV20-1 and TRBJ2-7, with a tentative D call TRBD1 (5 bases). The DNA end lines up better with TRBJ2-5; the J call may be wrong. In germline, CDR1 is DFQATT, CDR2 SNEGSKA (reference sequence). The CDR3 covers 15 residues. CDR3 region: CSARPRQLRSGTQYF. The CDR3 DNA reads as TGCAGTGCTAGACCCCGACAGCTCCGGTCCGGGACCCAGTACTTC.

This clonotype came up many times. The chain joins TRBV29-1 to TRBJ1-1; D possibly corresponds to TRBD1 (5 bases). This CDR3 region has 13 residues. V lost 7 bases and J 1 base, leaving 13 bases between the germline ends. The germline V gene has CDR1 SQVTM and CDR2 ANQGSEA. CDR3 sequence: CSAATDPNTEAFF. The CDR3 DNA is TGCAGCGCCGCGACAGATCCGAACACTGAAGCTTTCTTT.

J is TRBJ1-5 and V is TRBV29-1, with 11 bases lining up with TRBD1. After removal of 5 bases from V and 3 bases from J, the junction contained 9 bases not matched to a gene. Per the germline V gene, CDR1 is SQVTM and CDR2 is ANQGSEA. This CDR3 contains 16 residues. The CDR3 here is CSVRTGGVGLNQPQHF. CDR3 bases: TGCAGCGTTCGGACAGGGGGCGTAGGTCTCAATCAGCCCCAGCATTTT.

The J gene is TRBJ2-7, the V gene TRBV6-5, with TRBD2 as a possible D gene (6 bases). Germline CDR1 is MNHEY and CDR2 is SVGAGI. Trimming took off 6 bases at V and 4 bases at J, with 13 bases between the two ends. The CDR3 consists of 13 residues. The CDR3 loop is CASRSEGRYEQYF. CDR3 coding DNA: TGTGCCAGCAGGAGCGAGGGGAGGTACGAGCAGTACTTC.

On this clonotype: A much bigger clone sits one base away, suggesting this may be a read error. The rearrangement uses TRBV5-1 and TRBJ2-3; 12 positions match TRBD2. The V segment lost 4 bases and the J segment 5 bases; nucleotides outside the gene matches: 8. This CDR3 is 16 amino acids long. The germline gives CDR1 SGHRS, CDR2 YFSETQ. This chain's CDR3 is CASSTRLAGVLDTQYF. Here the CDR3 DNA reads TGCGCCAGCAGCACTAGACTAGCGGGGGTCTTAGATACGCAGTATTTT. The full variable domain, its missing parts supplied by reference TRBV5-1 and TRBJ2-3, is KAGVTQTPRYLIKTRGQQVTLSCSPISGHRSVSWYQQTPGQGLQFLFEYFSETQRNKGNFPGRFSGRQFSNSRSEMNVSTLELGDSALYLCASSTRLAGVLDTQYFGPGTRLTVL.

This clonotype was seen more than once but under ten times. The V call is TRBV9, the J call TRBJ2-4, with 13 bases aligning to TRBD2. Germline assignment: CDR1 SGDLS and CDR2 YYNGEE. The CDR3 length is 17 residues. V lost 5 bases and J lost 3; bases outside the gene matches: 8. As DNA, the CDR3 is TGTGCCAGCAGTGGAGGACTAGCGGGAGAGGGCAAAAACATTCAGTACTTC. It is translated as CASSGGLAGEGKNIQYF.

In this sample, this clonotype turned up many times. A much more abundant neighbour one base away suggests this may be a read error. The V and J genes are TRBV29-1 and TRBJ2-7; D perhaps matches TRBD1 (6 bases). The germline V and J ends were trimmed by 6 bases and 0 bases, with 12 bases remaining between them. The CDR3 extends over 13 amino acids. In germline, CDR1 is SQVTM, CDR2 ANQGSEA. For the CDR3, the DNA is TGCAGCGTCGTAGACAGGAGCTCCTACGAGCAGTACTTC. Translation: CSVVDRSSYEQYF.

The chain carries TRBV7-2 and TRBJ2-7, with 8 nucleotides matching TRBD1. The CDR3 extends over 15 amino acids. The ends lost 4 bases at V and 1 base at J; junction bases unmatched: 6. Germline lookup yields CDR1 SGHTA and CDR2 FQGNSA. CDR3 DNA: TGTGCCAGCAGCTCTGGCGGGACAGGTTCCTACGAGCAGTACTTC. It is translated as CASSSGGTGSYEQYF.